This T cell receptor beta chain was sequenced during a study of cytomegalovirus exposure and HLA in healthy donors. The wider study: A preliminary data release comprised 80 million to 95 million unique TCRs obtained from HLA-typed donors.

Concerning this clone: Its cognate antigen is unknown.

Study-level findings and limits: An ancestry cluster, one associated with Asian ancestry, reportedly showed fewer N-insertions than the roughly 670-donor mean in a later analysis. Donors were assumed by presence/absence analyses to have roughly uniform sequencing depth.

The PCR used 60 Vbeta and 13 Jbeta primers. Some clones are missing from TCRdb's copy, which holds only in-frame ones; the method was immunoSEQ multiplex PCR. The repertoire consists of 200,000 or so clones, with roughly 84% occurring once and the leading ten covering roughly 1.5%. J lost 6 bases, V lost 5 bases, and 6 bases had no gene match. Per the germline V gene, CDR1 is SEHNR and CDR2 is FQNEAQ (reference sequence). This CDR3 spans 15 amino acids. The clonotype comes from a girl aged 5 to 17 in good health and CMV-seronegative. The chain joins TRBV7-9 to TRBJ2-1; TRBD1 aligns across 11 bases. Sequenced input: PBMCs. This chain's CDR3 is CASSTGTGGFNEQFF. The CDR3 bases are TGTGCCAGCAGCACCGGGACAGGGGGTTTCAATGAGCAGTTCTTC.